This T cell receptor (beta chain) was profiled in a study of post-analysis software for immune sequencing data. Background on the study: Courses of disease covered relapsing-remitting, secondary progressive and progressive-relapsing multiple sclerosis. The study's findings and limits: A significant reduction in normalized Chao1 diversity was observed in multiple sclerosis patients versus controls. TRBV5-6, TRBV5-1 and TRBV20-1 belonged to a set of roughly five TRBV segments that were more frequent in patients than controls. Those samples that were prepared in the same batch co-clustered strongly by F measure.

Included in the TCR beta cDNA libraries were unique molecular identifiers. Some 540,000 cDNA molecules were obtained from approximately 0.91 to 9.4 million T cells. In TCRdb, the PCR reads were re-called with MiXCR into one record per CDR3 protein. In the table there are 750,000 to 950,000 distinct CDR3 sequences, roughly 46% of which are singletons. A remark on this clonotype: The antigen remains undetermined.

With 4 bases removed from V and 2 bases from J, the gap between germline ends came to 13 bases. The CDR3 runs to 14 residues. The V gene's germline CDR1 is SGHRS and CDR2 YFSETQ. The clonotype comes from a girl between 5 and 17 years old with multiple sclerosis. The sequenced sample was blood. J is TRBJ2-7 and V is TRBV5-1, with D perhaps being TRBD1 or TRBD2 (5 bases each). Here the CDR3 reads CASSPGLTTYEQYF. CDR3 coding DNA: TGCGCCAGCAGCCCGGGGCTAACCACCTACGAGCAGTACTTC.